The next 9 T cell receptor beta chains were all read from a single sample in a study of cytomegalovirus exposure and HLA in healthy donors. The PCR was carried out with 60 Vbeta primers and 13 Jbeta primers. The table came from immunoSEQ multiplex PCR; TCRdb's copy has only in-frame clones and leaves some out. Seen here are 150,000 to 200,000 clones, about 81% observed once, and the top ten hold about 1.6%. Sequenced input: PBMCs. All receptors derive from a girl between 5 and 17 years old in good health and CMV-seropositive.

The chain uses TRBV11-2 and TRBJ1-2; D is uncertain. CDR3 size: 14 residues. Per germline, CDR1 SGHAT and CDR2 FQNNGV. The V and J ends lost 5 bases and 2 bases respectively, with 12 bases between them. In DNA form, the CDR3 reads TGTGCCAGCAGCCCCCGTTCGGGAAACTATGGCTACACCTTC. It specifies CASSPRSGNYGYTF.

The chain is built from TRBV5-1 and TRBJ2-7; TRBD1 agrees at 8 bases. The CDR3 is 16 residues long. Trimming at V came to 0 bases and at J to 2 bases, leaving 7 bases not matched to a gene. The germline gives CDR1 SGHRS, CDR2 YFSETQ. The CDR3 is CASSLAPGTGPYEQYF. Here the CDR3 DNA reads TGCGCCAGCAGCTTGGCCCCCGGGACAGGCCCCTACGAGCAGTACTTC.

The chain joins TRBV19 to TRBJ1-5; D is possibly TRBD1 (5 bases). CDR1 and CDR2 from the germline V gene are LNHDA and SQIVND (reference sequence). V lost 3 bases to trimming and J lost 5 bases, with 14 bases between them. The CDR3 consists of 15 residues. CDR3 bases: TGTGCCAGTAGTATTGGGCAGGGTTCGTATCAGCCCCAGCATTTT. This encodes CASSIGQGSYQPQHF. Drawing the rest from reference TRBV19 and TRBJ1-5, the complete variable domain is DGGITQSPKYLFRKEGQNVTLSCEQNLNHDAMYWYRQDPGQGLRLIYYSQIVNDFQKGDIAEGYSVSREKKESFPLTVTSAQKNPTAFYLCASSIGQGSYQPQHFGDGTRLSIL.

This sequence joins TRBV6-6 and TRBJ1-3; D remains ambiguous. CDR3 length equals 11 residues. Trimming shortened V by 8 bases and J by 8 bases, and 10 bases separated the two germline ends. Germline CDR1 MNHNY, CDR2 SVGAGI (reference sequence). CDR3 coding DNA: TGTGCCAGCGGGTCCGGGGACACCATATATTTT. Amino acid sequence: CASGSGDTIYF.

Here the CDR3 reads CASSFWSNNEQFF. DNA of the CDR3: TGTGCCAGCAGCTTTTGGTCTAACAATGAGCAGTTCTTC. J is TRBJ2-1 and V is TRBV5-4; D gene unclear. CDR3 size: 13 residues. Germline loops: CDR1 SGHNT, CDR2 YYREEE (reference sequence). Trimming took 2 bases from V and 5 from J, leaving 8 bases between them.

The rearrangement uses TRBV27 and TRBJ1-5; D might be TRBD1 (5 bases). CDR1 and CDR2 from the germline V gene are MNHEY and SMNVEV (reference sequence). The CDR3 consists of 15 residues. Between the trimmed V and J ends, which lost 4 bases and 1 base, there was a span of 11 bases. The CDR3 bases are TGTGCCAGCAGTTACCGGGGGGGAAGCAATCAGCCCCAGCATTTT. It codes for CASSYRGGSNQPQHF.

This clone was seen a handful of times. The genes are TRBV4-2 and TRBJ2-7, with 11 positions matching TRBD1. Trimming cost V 1 base and J 5 bases; bases outside gene matches: 7. The CDR3 consists of 16 residues. Germline assignment: CDR1 LGHNA and CDR2 YNFKEQ. In DNA form, the CDR3 reads TGTGCCAGCAGCCAAGGTTTCGGACAGGGGGCCAACGAGCAGTACTTC. It translates to CASSQGFGQGANEQYF.

This rearrangement joins TRBV11-2 to TRBJ1-2; D gene ambiguous. This CDR3 spans 15 amino acids. V lost 3 bases to trimming and J lost 0 bases, with 11 bases between them. In germline, CDR1 is SGHAT, CDR2 FQNNGV. The DNA of the CDR3 is TGTGCCAGCAGCTTGCGACACGAAGCTAACTATGGCTACACCTTC. Protein: CASSLRHEANYGYTF. Variable domain in full (rest from reference TRBV11-2 and TRBJ1-2): EAGVAQSPRYKIIEKRQSVAFWCNPISGHATLYWYQQILGQGPKLLIQFQNNGVVDDSQLPKDRFSAERLKGVDSTLKIQPAKLEDSAVYLCASSLRHEANYGYTFGSGTRLTVV.

The chain couples TRBV27 to TRBJ1-2, with D tentatively TRBD1 (6 bases). Trimming stripped 3 bases from V and 8 bases from J, with 13 bases between. Looked up from germline, CDR1 is MNHEY and CDR2 is SMNVEV (reference sequence). The CDR3 length is 13 residues. The CDR3 nucleotides are TGTGCCAGCAGTTTGAAGCAGGGGATGGGCTACACCTTC. Its protein product is CASSLKQGMGYTF.